Presented here are 13 T cell receptor beta chains from one specimen sequenced in a study of beta chain features in type 1 diabetes. What was sequenced were expressed TCRB transcripts, since all of the isolated RNA had been reverse transcribed. TCRdb keeps only in-frame clones here, not all; method: immunoSEQ multiplex PCR. The table includes approximately 730,000 clones, over 10% detected once. General study results and limits: When Type 1 diabetes patients were examined, their TCRB CDR3s proved moderately but significantly shorter in all four CD4+ subsets.

These receptors have no identified antigens. Source material: naive CD4+ T cells from blood. Source of these receptors: a man between 18 and 35 years old with type 1 diabetes.

This clone has more than one count but fewer than ten. In nucleotides, the CDR3 is TGTGCTAGTGGTTGGATTAACACAGGCTTCTCTGGAAACACCATATATTTT. This gives the protein CASGWINTGFSGNTIYF. The chain employs TRBV12-5 and TRBJ1-3; the D gene is possibly TRBD1 (5 bases). The V gene's germline CDR1 is LGHNT and CDR2 FRNRAP. CDR3 length: 17 residues. The V and J ends lost 4 bases and 0 bases respectively, with 16 bases between them.

The chain joins TRBV5-4 to TRBJ1-2, with 7 bases fitting TRBD1. V dropped 2 bases and J dropped 5; count of bases not matched to a gene: 6. Germline loops: CDR1 SGHNT, CDR2 YYREEE (reference sequence). The CDR3 extends over 14 amino acids. CDR3 residues: CASSFAGQSYGYTF. For the CDR3, the DNA is TGTGCCAGCAGCTTTGCGGGACAGTCTTATGGCTACACCTTC.

This clone came up a few times. V gene TRBV2 combines with J gene TRBJ2-3; TRBD2 is a possible D gene (5 bases). The germline gives CDR1 SNHLY, CDR2 FYNNEI. CDR3 length: 15 residues. Trimming removed 7 bases from V and 0 bases from J, with 14 bases in between. The CDR3 DNA reads as TGTGCCAGCAACCCCCGGGGAGTTAGCACAGATACGCAGTATTTT. The encoded protein is CASNPRGVSTDTQYF.

This clone was detected a few times. The chain is built from TRBV25-1 and TRBJ1-2; 9 nucleotides agree with TRBD1. CDR3 length: 12 amino acids. Germline V lookup: CDR1 MGHDK, CDR2 SYGVNS. V shed 7 bases, J shed 8 bases, and the junction held 5 bases outside the gene matches. DNA for the CDR3: TGTGCCAGCATGGACAGGGGTGGGGGCTACACCTTC. This codes for CASMDRGGGYTF.

This clone was counted only a few times. V gene TRBV4-1 combines with J gene TRBJ2-5; perhaps D is TRBD1 or TRBD2 (5 bases each). Germline lookup yields CDR1 MGHRA and CDR2 YSYEKL. CDR3 length: 14 amino acids. Trimming removed 3 bases from V and 7 bases from J, with 15 bases in between. The CDR3 reads CASSHGRDLGTQYF. In nucleotides, the CDR3 is TGCGCCAGCAGCCACGGCAGGGACCTGGGGACCCAGTACTTC.

The rearrangement links TRBV6-1 to TRBJ2-2; 9 bases fit TRBD1. Trimming cost V 3 bases and J 0 bases; bases outside gene matches: 5. This CDR3 region has 17 residues. Germline-derived CDR1 and CDR2 are MNHNS and SASEGT. In nucleotides, the CDR3 is TGTGCCAGCAGTGACGGGGGACAGGGCACGAACACCGGGGAGCTGTTTTTT. Encoded protein: CASSDGGQGTNTGELFF.

V and J are TRBV25-1 and TRBJ2-1; possibly TRBD1 or TRBD2 for D (5 bases each). The V end was cut by 8 bases, the J end by 8 bases, with 16 bases between. The CDR3 length is 13 residues. The V gene's germline CDR1 is MGHDK and CDR2 SYGVNS. Here the CDR3 reads CASSGTSLDEQFF. The CDR3 DNA reads TGTGCCAGCTCTGGGACCTCCCTCGATGAGCAGTTCTTC.

This clone showed up just a few times. The chain is built from TRBV6-1 and TRBJ2-2; D perhaps matches TRBD2 (5 bases). CDR3 length: 16 amino acids. Deletions cut 0 bases from V and 4 bases from J, with 12 bases between. Germline V gene lookup returns CDR1 MNHNS and CDR2 SASEGT. Here the CDR3 DNA reads TGTGCCAGCAGTGAAGCAGTCCCTAGCTCCACCGGGGAGCTGTTTTTT. Translating it yields CASSEAVPSSTGELFF.

The chain uses TRBV28 and TRBJ2-5; TRBD2 matches at 12 bases. V gave up 4 bases and J gave up 5 bases; unmatched junction bases: 5. Germline assignment: CDR1 MDHEN and CDR2 SYDVKM. CDR3 length equals 15 residues. CDR3 amino acids: CASSSRTSGAETQYF. In nucleotides, the CDR3 is TGTGCCAGCAGTTCCCGGACTAGCGGGGCGGAGACCCAGTACTTC. The full variable domain, with the rest looked up from reference TRBV28 and TRBJ2-5, is DVKVTQSSRYLVKRTGEKVFLECVQDMDHENMFWYRQDPGLGLRLIYFSYDVKMKEKGDIPEGYSVSREKKERFSLILESASTNQTSMYLCASSSRTSGAETQYFGPGTRLLVL.

This clone was observed a handful of times. Different DNA sequences within this sample yield the same CDR3. The J gene is TRBJ1-1, the V gene TRBV7-9; D call uncertain. This CDR3 comprises 13 residues. Trimming took 1 base from V and 1 from J, leaving 4 bases between them. The germline V gene has CDR1 SEHNR and CDR2 FQNEAQ (reference sequence). This CDR3 is CASSLEANTEAFF. DNA of the CDR3: TGTGCCAGCAGCTTAGAGGCGAACACTGAAGCTTTCTTT.

The chain links TRBV6-5 to TRBJ1-6; D remains unclear. The germline V gene has CDR1 MNHEY and CDR2 SVGAGI. The CDR3 spans 14 residues. With 0 bases removed from V and 6 bases from J, the gap between germline ends came to 6 bases. The CDR3 loop reads CASSYSGLNSPLHF. The CDR3 nucleotides are TGTGCCAGCAGTTACTCAGGGCTTAATTCACCCCTCCACTTT.

V usage is TRBV7-8 and J usage is TRBJ2-3, with a tentative D call TRBD1 (5 bases). CDR1 SGHVS and CDR2 FQNEAQ come from the germline V gene. The length of the CDR3 is 14 residues. Deletions cut 3 bases from V and 0 bases from J, with 7 bases between. Written as DNA, the CDR3 is TGTGCCAGCAGCTTCCAGGGAAGCACAGATACGCAGTATTTT. Its translation is CASSFQGSTDTQYF.

This clone was detected a few times. The J gene is TRBJ2-7, the V gene TRBV11-3; D may be TRBD1 (5 bases). Germline V lookup: CDR1 SGHNT, CDR2 YENEEA. Trimming stripped 5 bases from V and 6 bases from J, with 8 bases between. CDR3 size: 11 residues. The CDR3 DNA follows: TGTGCCAGCAGCCAACAGGTCGAGCAGTACTTC. As protein: CASSQQVEQYF. Filled out from reference TRBV11-3 and TRBJ2-7, the complete variable domain reads EAGVVQSPRYKIIEKKQPVAFWCNPISGHNTLYWYLQNLGQGPELLIRYENEEAVDDSQLPKDRFSAERLKGVDSTLKIQPAELGDSAVYLCASSQQVEQYFGPGTRLTVT.